These 16 T cell receptor beta chains originate from one sample sequenced in a study of regulatory T cells in long-lasting Graves disease. The time point here: persistent/refractory GD, antithyroid drugs over 5 years with positive TRAb. From PBMCs, RNA was extracted and then used to make the TCR library. Researchers made TCR beta libraries by using iRepertoire HTBI primers and running Arm-PCR on CDR3 regions. TCRdb processed the multiplex PCR reads anew with MiXCR; each CDR3 protein has one entry. The sample gives 300,000 to 500,000 distinct CDR3 sequences, less than 25% of which show up once; around 20% is in the top ten. The sequencing here drew on peripheral blood mononuclear cells (PBMCs), taken when the disease was refractory, from a patient treated with antithyroid drugs. These receptor sequences come from a female donor with Graves disease.

This clonotype was detected only a few times. This sequence joins TRBV5-5 and TRBJ1-6; D unclear. The germline V gene has CDR1 SGHKS and CDR2 YYEKEE (reference sequence). The CDR3 covers 17 residues. The V end was cut by 0 bases, the J end by 2 bases, with 12 bases between. The CDR3: CASSLEAGSTYNSPLHF. DNA for the CDR3: TGTGCCAGCAGCTTGGAGGCGGGCAGCACCTATAATTCACCCCTCCACTTT.

This clonotype was seen only a few times. The chain employs TRBV24-1 and TRBJ1-1; D not resolved. The length of the CDR3 is 14 residues. V shed 4 bases and J shed 3 bases, with 11 bases lying between them. Germline V gives CDR1 KGHDR, CDR2 SFDVKD. The CDR3 protein is CATSEPFLDTEAFF. Here the CDR3 DNA reads TGTGCCACCAGTGAGCCTTTTTTGGACACTGAAGCTTTCTTT.

A word on this clonotype: With a much larger clone just one base away, this may be a read error. The V call is TRBV11-2, the J call TRBJ1-2; unclear D gene. Germline loops: CDR1 SGHAT, CDR2 FQNNGV. The CDR3 runs to 14 residues. Between the trimmed V and J ends, which lost 4 bases and 5 bases, there was a span of 14 bases. CDR3: CASSSLDQGYGYTF. CDR3 sequence (DNA): TGTGCCAGCAGCTCCCTGGACCAAGGATATGGCTACACCTTC.

This clonotype was recorded a few times. V is TRBV20-1 and J is TRBJ2-7; D ambiguous. The germline CDR1 and CDR2 sequences are DFQATT and SNEGSKA (reference sequence). Trimming cost V 0 bases and J 0 bases, with 9 bases left between them. This CDR3 has 14 amino acids. CDR3 loop: CSARDSTHSYEQYF. CDR3 DNA sequence: TGCAGTGCTAGAGATTCGACACACTCCTACGAGCAGTACTTC.

This clonotype was seen more than once but under ten times. CDR3 nucleotide sequence: TGTGCCAGCAGTTACCGTCGTGACAGGAACACTGAAGCTTTCTTT. It encodes CASSYRRDRNTEAFF. This chain uses TRBV6-5 with TRBJ1-1; tentative D call: TRBD1 (5 bases). There are 15 residues in the CDR3. CDR1 is MNHEY, CDR2 SVGAGI, per germline. Trimming left V 2 bases short and J 1 base short, with 11 bases between.

This clonotype was seen many times. The gene calls are TRBV12-3 or TRBV12-4 and TRBJ2-7; D possibly corresponds to TRBD1 (6 bases). CDR3 length equals 14 residues. V gave up 5 bases and J gave up 3 bases, with 14 bases separating them. The CDR3 bases are TGTGCCAGCAGTCCCACCGGGACACTCTACGAGCAGTACTTC. Translation gives CASSPTGTLYEQYF.

The rearrangement uses TRBV19 and TRBJ1-2; D is unresolved. The CDR3 extends over 13 amino acids. Trimming cost V 3 bases and J 4 bases, with 9 bases left between them. Looked up from germline, CDR1 is LNHDA and CDR2 is SQIVND (reference sequence). This CDR3 is CASSIPDSYGYTF. Written as DNA, the CDR3 is TGTGCCAGTAGTATCCCGGACTCCTATGGCTACACCTTC. Filled out from reference TRBV19 and TRBJ1-2, the complete variable domain reads DGGITQSPKYLFRKEGQNVTLSCEQNLNHDAMYWYRQDPGQGLRLIYYSQIVNDFQKGDIAEGYSVSREKKESFPLTVTSAQKNPTAFYLCASSIPDSYGYTFGSGTRLTVV.

A word on this clonotype: This may be a read error, as it is one base from a much larger clone. This chain links TRBV30 with TRBJ1-1; no definite D call. Looked up from germline, CDR1 is GTSNPN and CDR2 is SVGIG (reference sequence). Trimming shortened V by 2 bases and J by 11 bases, and 12 bases separated the two germline ends. The CDR3 is 11 residues long. The chain's CDR3 is CAWSQGRDAFF. DNA of the CDR3: TGTGCCTGGAGTCAAGGGAGGGATGCTTTCTTT.

The chain recombines TRBV5-1 with TRBJ2-7, with 9 bases fitting TRBD2. The CDR3 contains 16 residues. Germline trimming cut 5 bases from V and 6 bases from J; bases unmatched to any gene: 15. The germline gives CDR1 SGHRS, CDR2 YFSETQ. The CDR3 region has the DNA TGCGCCAGCAGTTCCACCCCGGGACTAGCTTCACCCGAGCAGTACTTC. Translation: CASSSTPGLASPEQYF.

This clonotype appeared a few times. V and J are TRBV7-9 and TRBJ2-7, with 7 bases identical to TRBD1. Looked up from germline, CDR1 is SEHNR and CDR2 is FQNEAQ (reference sequence). J was trimmed by 5 bases and V by 9 bases; bases with no gene match: 7. The CDR3 contains 12 residues. In nucleotides, the CDR3 is TGTGCCAGTATGGGACAGCGCAACGAGCAGTACTTC. Encoded protein: CASMGQRNEQYF.

This clonotype was picked up a small number of times. The chain employs TRBV20-1 and TRBJ2-7; weak D call: TRBD1 (5 bases). Germline V gene data show CDR1 as DFQATT and CDR2 as SNEGSKA (reference sequence). The CDR3 totals 15 residues. V lost 0 bases to trimming and J lost 5 bases, with 17 bases between them. The CDR3 sequence: CSARDRHTIRDEQYF. The CDR3 DNA follows: TGCAGTGCTAGAGACCGGCACACCATCAGGGACGAGCAGTACTTC.

This clonotype was recorded a few times. V is TRBV5-8 and J is TRBJ2-7, with 8 bases fitting TRBD2. This CDR3 region has 13 residues. V lost 4 bases, J lost 4 bases, and 4 bases stayed unmatched. Germline V gene sequence: CDR1 SGHTS, CDR2 YDEGEE. The CDR3 nucleotides are TGTGCCAGCAGCCGGGGGGGAAAGTACGAGCAGTACTTC. This translates into CASSRGGKYEQYF. The whole variable domain, remainder taken from reference TRBV5-8 and TRBJ2-7, is EAGVTQSPTHLIKTRGQQATLRCSPISGHTSVYWYQQALGLGLQFLLWYDEGEERNRGNFPPRFSGRQFPNYSSELNVNALELEDSALYLCASSRGGKYEQYFGPGTRLTVT.

This clonotype was seen a handful of times. The chain couples TRBV28 to TRBJ1-5; 8 positions agree with TRBD1. Unmatched junction bases numbered 6, after V lost 4 bases and J lost 1 base. Looked up from germline, CDR1 is MDHEN and CDR2 is SYDVKM. There are 16 residues in the CDR3. CDR3 DNA: TGTGCCAGCAGTTCGTACAGGGGGTCCAGCAATCAGCCCCAGCATTTT. This sequence encodes CASSSYRGSSNQPQHF.

The chain combines TRBV30 with TRBJ1-1; unclear D gene. Germline lookup yields CDR1 GTSNPN and CDR2 SVGIG (reference sequence). The CDR3 length is 11 residues. V was shortened by 2 bases and J by 4 bases, with 5 bases between the two germline ends. The CDR3 DNA is TGTGCCTGGAGTTTAGGCACTGAAGCTTTCTTT. This sequence encodes CAWSLGTEAFF.

This clonotype was seen more than once but under ten times. The chain has TRBV2 and TRBJ2-7; 7 nucleotides match TRBD2. V was pared by 6 bases and J by 3 bases, with 8 bases of the junction left unmatched. The CDR3 totals 14 residues. Germline V CDR1 and CDR2: SNHLY, FYNNEI. In nucleotides, the CDR3 is TGTGCCAGCAGAGGCACGGGGGGTAACTACGAGCAGTACTTC. This encodes CASRGTGGNYEQYF.

Note on this clonotype: A much more abundant neighbour one base away suggests this may be a read error. J is TRBJ1-1 and V is TRBV10-2; D is uncertain. Trimming shortened V by 3 bases and J by 4 bases, and 12 bases separated the two germline ends. The CDR3 covers 14 residues. CDR1 WSHSY and CDR2 SAAADI come from the germline V gene. In DNA form, the CDR3 reads TGCGCCAGCAGTGATGGAGGAAAGATCACTGAAGCTTTCTTT. This translates into CASSDGGKITEAFF.